These T cell receptor beta chains were read from a single sample in a study of T cell repertoires in cytomegalovirus infection. For these TCRs, the target antigens are not known. TCRdb re-derived calls from the reads in MiXCR, one entry per CDR3 protein. The sample consists of over 100,000 distinct CDR3 sequences, roughly a tenth of them appearing once. Sequenced material: PBMCs, sequenced either directly or after in vitro stimulation (not recorded which). These receptor sequences come from a human donor in good health (CMV status not recorded). Some clones in this sample may be carry-over from other donors' samples. The CDR3 runs from the conserved cysteine through the conserved F or W. D genes are given only for firm matches. Size is omitted from some rows. Given values are once, few, many or a class for expanded clones.

>-|TRBJ1-5|few|TRBV12-3/TRBV12-4
TGTGCCAGCAGTTTGGGAGGGGTAATAAGCAATCAGCCCCAGCATTTT
CASSLGGVISNQPQHF
>TRBD1|TRBJ2-7|many|TRBV9
TGTGCCAGCAGCCCCCGGGACAGGGCCTACGAGCAGTACTTC
CASSPRDRAYEQYF
>-|TRBJ2-1|-|TRBV12-3/TRBV12-4
TGTGCCAGCAGCTCCCTCCCGACCAATGAGCAGTTCTTC
CASSSLPTNEQFF
>TRBD2|TRBJ2-3|few|TRBV12-3/TRBV12-4
TGTGCCAGCAGTTGGGGGTTAGCGGGATTGACAGATACGCAGTATTTT
CASSWGLAGLTDTQYF
>-|TRBJ2-5|many|TRBV20-1
TGCAGTGCCCGGCAGGGAGGGGGGCAAGAGACCCAGTACTTC
CSARQGGGQETQYF
>-|TRBJ1-1|many|TRBV7-2
TGTGCCAGCAGCTTAACAATCGGGTACACTGAAGCTTTCTTT
CASSLTIGYTEAFF
>-|TRBJ2-6|few|TRBV19
TGTGCCAGTAGTCCCAGTAAGGGCGGTGGGGCCAACGTCCTGACTTTC
CASSPSKGGGANVLTF
>-|TRBJ2-1|few|TRBV9
TGTGCCAGCAGCGTAGACCAGCCTCCAGCGGGTGAGCAGTTCTTC
CASSVDQPPAGEQFF
>TRBD2|TRBJ2-1|many|TRBV24-1
TGTGCCACCAGGGGGAAGGCTAGCGGATACAATGAGCAGTTCTTC
CATRGKASGYNEQFF
>-|TRBJ2-2|many|TRBV10-2
TGCGCCAGCAGTCTCCTTTGGGTAACCGGGGAGCTGTTTTTT
CASSLLWVTGELFF
>-|TRBJ2-1|many|TRBV7-3
TGTGCCAGCAGCCCTCCCGGGACCCTTCGGAATGAGCAGTTCTTC
CASSPPGTLRNEQFF
>-|TRBJ2-3|-|TRBV15
TGTGCCACCAGCAGAGATCGGTCGGCAGATACGCAGTATTTT
CATSRDRSADTQYF
>-|TRBJ1-2|few|TRBV2
TGTGCCAGCACCGGTAGCATCCCCAGGGGCTATGGCTACACCTTC
CASTGSIPRGYGYTF
>-|TRBJ1-3|many|TRBV7-6
TGTGCCAGCAGCTCAGTATTCGGGGTGTCTACCCACTTCTCTGGAAACACCATATATTTT
CASSSVFGVSTHFSGNTIYF
>-|TRBJ2-1|many|TRBV7-8
TGTGCCAGCAGCCGCGGACCAGACAATGAGCAGTTCTTC
CASSRGPDNEQFF
>-|TRBJ1-6|-|TRBV7-2
TGTGCCAGCAGCCCCCGGGAGAACTATAATTCACCCCTCCACTTT
CASSPRENYNSPLHF
>-|TRBJ1-4|-|TRBV20-1
TGCAGTGCAAAGGGGCGGGATGAAAAACTGTTTTTT
CSAKGRDEKLFF
>TRBD1|TRBJ1-1|-|TRBV30
TGTGCCTGGAGTGGGACAGGGGGCTCCACTGAAGCTTTCTTT
CAWSGTGGSTEAFF
>-|TRBJ1-1|many|TRBV12-5
TGTGCTAGTGGTTTGGTATTGGGACCCTCTGGGACAGAAGCTTTCTTT
CASGLVLGPSGTEAFF
>-|TRBJ2-7|-|TRBV7-9
TGTGCCAGCAGCCTACAGACAGCTTACGAGCAGTACTTC
CASSLQTAYEQYF
>TRBD2|TRBJ2-6|many|TRBV7-8
TGTGCCAGCAGCGCCCGGGGACTAGCTGGGGCCAACGTCCTGACTTTC
CASSARGLAGANVLTF
>-|TRBJ2-1|many|TRBV7-6
TGTGCCAGCAGCTTAGCAGGTGTCGGCGGGCCCCGAAACCTCTACAATGAGCAGTTCTTC
CASSLAGVGGPRNLYNEQFF
>-|TRBJ1-2|-|TRBV29-1
TGCAGCGTTGACTTTAATCAGGGAAGCTATGGCTACACCTTC
CSVDFNQGSYGYTF
>-|TRBJ1-5|many|TRBV4-2
TGTGCCAGCAGCCCGGAGTCTCGGGATCAGCCCCAGCATTTT
CASSPESRDQPQHF
>-|TRBJ2-4|many|TRBV5-4
TGTGCCAGCAGCGCTAGCGAGGAGGCCAAAAACATTCAGTACTTC
CASSASEEAKNIQYF
>-|TRBJ2-2|many|TRBV6-2/TRBV6-3
TGTGCCAGCAGTTTCTTTGCGGCCGGGGAGCTGTTTTTT
CASSFFAAGELFF
>-|TRBJ2-3|few|TRBV12-3/TRBV12-4
TGTGCCAGCAGGTCGCTCACAGATACGCAGTATTTT
CASRSLTDTQYF
>TRBD1|TRBJ2-7|-|TRBV28
TGTGCCAGCAGAATTACCGGGACAGGGACATACGAGCAGTACTTC
CASRITGTGTYEQYF
>TRBD2|TRBJ2-1|few|TRBV6-5
TGTGCCAGCAGTACAGGACTAGCAGTCCATGAGCAGTTCTTC
CASSTGLAVHEQFF
>-|TRBJ1-2|-|TRBV13
TGTGCCAGCAGCGGGACTCACCTCGACTATGGCTTCACCTTC
CASSGTHLDYGFTF
>TRBD1|TRBJ1-5|-|TRBV7-2
TGTGCCAGCAGCGCGACCCGGACAGGGAACGGTCAGCCCCAGCATTTT
CASSATRTGNGQPQHF
>-|TRBJ1-2|many|TRBV6-2/TRBV6-3
TGTGCCAGCAGTTACTCGGACGGCAGGACGTACAAGAACTATGGCTACACCTTC
CASSYSDGRTYKNYGYTF
>-|TRBJ1-1|-|TRBV6-5
TGTGCCAGCAGAAAAAGCACTGAAGCTTTCTTT
CASRKSTEAFF
>TRBD2|TRBJ2-1|many|TRBV7-2
TGTGCCAGCAGCTTAGCGCTAATGGGACTAGGGGGGGACAATGAGCAGTTCTTC
CASSLALMGLGGDNEQFF
>TRBD2|TRBJ2-3|many|TRBV12-5
TGTGCTAGTGGTCAAACGGGGGCTAGCGGGCACCATACGCAGTATTTT
CASGQTGASGHHTQYF
>-|TRBJ1-4|many|TRBV2
TGTGCCAGCATAAGGGGCCAAGCAACTAATGAAAAACTGTTTTTT
CASIRGQATNEKLFF
>TRBD2|TRBJ2-3|few|TRBV27
TGTGCCAGCAGTCCCTATAGCGGGAGAGGTACAGATACGCAGTATTTT
CASSPYSGRGTDTQYF
>-|TRBJ2-6|many|TRBV2
TGTGCCAGCAGTGCCTTTGGTCTCCCGAGCTCTGGGGCCAACGTCCTGACTTTC
CASSAFGLPSSGANVLTF
>-|TRBJ1-6|many|TRBV6-1
TGTGCCAGCAGGACCCAGGGTTGGCGCAATTCACCCCTCCACTTT
CASRTQGWRNSPLHF
>TRBD1|TRBJ2-7|-|TRBV28
TGTGCCAGCAGACCGGGACAGCATAACTACGAGCAGTACTTC
CASRPGQHNYEQYF
>-|TRBJ1-5|few|TRBV6-5
TGTGCCAGTCGTCCGGCGGGAGCCCGCGGTCAGCCCCAGCATTTT
CASRPAGARGQPQHF
>TRBD2|TRBJ2-6|many|TRBV7-2
TGTGCCAGCAGCTTATCTCCAGCGGGGACTAGCTCTGGGGCCAACGTCCTGACTTTC
CASSLSPAGTSSGANVLTF
>-|TRBJ1-1|many|TRBV7-2
TGTGCCAGCACCATAGGACAGACGAACACTGAAGCTTTCTTT
CASTIGQTNTEAFF
>-|TRBJ2-5|few|TRBV7-9
TGTGCCAGCAGCCCCAGGACAGTCCAAGAGACCCAGTACTTC
CASSPRTVQETQYF
>-|TRBJ1-6|many|TRBV6-6
TGTGCCAGCAGTTACTCCGACGGCCTTAATTCACCCCTCCACTTT
CASSYSDGLNSPLHF
>TRBD2|TRBJ2-3|many|TRBV12-3/TRBV12-4
TGTGCCAGCACTCGTGGTAGCGGGAGGGCAGATACGCAGTATTTT
CASTRGSGRADTQYF
>TRBD1|TRBJ2-3|many|TRBV11-3
TGTGCCAGCAGTCCCTCCGAAACAGGGGGCGGCACAGATACGCAGTATTTT
CASSPSETGGGTDTQYF
>TRBD2|TRBJ2-5|many|TRBV7-3
TGTGCCAGCAGCCCAACTAGCGGGAGGCAGAGAGAGACCCAGTACTTC
CASSPTSGRQRETQYF
>-|TRBJ2-5|few|TRBV2
TGTGCCAGCACCCGAGGGACCCAAGAGACCCAGTACTTC
CASTRGTQETQYF
>-|TRBJ1-4|-|TRBV11-2
TGTGCCAGCAGCTTAGCCCGAATTGGAGAAAAACTGTTTTTT
CASSLARIGEKLFF
>-|TRBJ2-3|few|TRBV11-1
TGTGCCAGCAGCACCCGGGGAAGCGCAGATACGCAGTATTTT
CASSTRGSADTQYF
>TRBD2|TRBJ2-7|-|TRBV12-3/TRBV12-4
TGTGCCAGCAGCTCTACCGGGACTAGCGGATCCCTAGGGTACTTC
CASSSTGTSGSLGYF
>TRBD1|TRBJ1-1|-|TRBV19
TGTGCCAGTAGTATAGACACGACAGGGACTGAAGCTTTCTTT
CASSIDTTGTEAFF
>-|TRBJ2-7|few|TRBV28
TGTGCCAGCAGTTTACCGGGTCGTTCCTACGAGCAGTACTTC
CASSLPGRSYEQYF
>-|TRBJ2-5|-|TRBV24-1
TGTGCCACCAGTGTCGGCTCCAAGGGTCACCAAGAGACCCAGTACTTC
CATSVGSKGHQETQYF
>-|TRBJ2-7|many|TRBV27
TGTGCCAGCAGTTTAAGTCAGGGGGGTAGTTACGAGCAGTACTTC
CASSLSQGGSYEQYF
>-|TRBJ2-1|-|TRBV7-9
TGTGCCAGCACTGGGACTGGCGGGATCAATGAGCAGTTCTTC
CASTGTGGINEQFF
>TRBD2|TRBJ2-1|few|TRBV5-1
TGCGCCAGCAGCTTGGGCCTCGGGACTAGCGGCTCCTACAATGAGCAGTTCTTC
CASSLGLGTSGSYNEQFF
>-|TRBJ1-4|-|TRBV4-2
TGTGCCAGCAGCCTTCTCGACGGGCAGAATGAAAAACTGTTTTTT
CASSLLDGQNEKLFF
>TRBD1|TRBJ1-6|-|TRBV6-2/TRBV6-3
TGTGCCAGCAACCCTGACAGGGGAAATTCACCCCTCCACTTT
CASNPDRGNSPLHF